This record looks at one T cell receptor (beta chain) sequence and its context. What it binds is not known. The CDR3 totals 15 residues. CDR1 and CDR2 from the germline V gene are SGHTA and FQGNSA. J lost 2 bases, V lost 2 bases, and 1 base had no gene match. The data are from a study of shared clonotypes between healthy human individuals. Study-wide results and limits: The naive CD4 repertoires of four donors were compared, and approximately 4.7% of clonotypes were shared. Rarefaction revealed incomplete sorted-subset sequencing despite large depth.

Cells designated naive CD8 were CD45RO-negative and were positively selected for CCR7, with terminally differentiated effector memory CD45RA+ cells excluded. Healthy adults negative for HIV, lacking recent acute infections or vaccinations, served as donors. Deep-level settings were used for running the assay. The data were produced by immunoSEQ multiplex PCR, yet TCRdb's version contains in-frame clones alone and is incomplete. The top ten clones hold around 24% of a sample with over 800,000 clones, about 92% of them seen once. This TCR derives from a man aged 25 to 45 in good health. V gene TRBV7-2 combines with J gene TRBJ1-5, with 9 nucleotides matching TRBD1. Sequenced material: naive CD8+ T cells sorted from blood. The CDR3 sequence: CASSLWTGGNQPQHF. The CDR3 DNA follows: TGTGCCAGCAGCTTATGGACAGGGGGCAATCAGCCCCAGCATTTT.